A selection of T cell receptor beta chains follows, all from one sample in a study of blood T cell repertoires in COVID-19. Profiling relied on immunoSEQ multiplex PCR, and the TCRdb table lists in-frame clones only, not all of them. The table shows roughly 120,000 clones, with less than 90% occurring only once. Material: peripheral blood. The receptors come from an elderly man with acute or convalescent COVID-19. CDR3s include the opening cysteine and the closing phenylalanine or tryptophan. A D gene is named only where the DNA matches it firmly. Expanded clones get a size class; other rows say once, few or many, or leave the size out.

v_gene	d_gene	j_gene	abundance	len	CDR3nt	CDR3aa
TRBV19	TRBD1	TRBJ2-1	.	16	TGTGCCAGTAGTTCGGGACAGGCGTGGGCCTACAATGAGCAGTTCTTC	CASSSGQAWAYNEQFF
TRBV6-5	TRBD1	TRBJ1-2	.	15	TGTGCCAGCAGTCGCCAGGGGGCCGGTGACTATGGCTACACCTTC	CASSRQGAGDYGYTF
TRBV5-8	.	TRBJ1-2	.	13	TGTGCCAGCAGCTTGGGACAGAACTATGGCTACACCTTC	CASSLGQNYGYTF
TRBV18	TRBD1	TRBJ1-2	.	15	TGTGCCAGCTCCCCGCCGAGGACAGGCGTAATCGGCTACACCTTC	CASSPPRTGVIGYTF
TRBV25-1	TRBD1	TRBJ2-5	.	14	TGTGCCAGCATTAATGCAGGGGGCTTAGAGACCCAGTACTTC	CASINAGGLETQYF
TRBV5-1	TRBD1	TRBJ1-2	.	13	TGCGCCAGCAAGGACAGGGAAGACTATGGCTACACCTTC	CASKDREDYGYTF
TRBV5-4	TRBD1	TRBJ2-7	few	14	TGTGCCAGCAGCTTAGGACAGGGGCTAGGCGAGCAGTACTTC	CASSLGQGLGEQYF
TRBV18	TRBD1	TRBJ2-7	.	15	TGTGCCAGCTCACCAGGCGGGACAGGGATCAACGAGCAGTACTTC	CASSPGGTGINEQYF
TRBV9	TRBD2	TRBJ2-7	.	15	TGTGCCAGCAGCGTAGACGAGCGGGAGTCCTACGAGCAGTACTTC	CASSVDERESYEQYF
TRBV19	.	TRBJ1-6	.	13	TGTGCCAGTAGGAGGGCCTCTAATTCACCCCTCCACTTT	CASRRASNSPLHF
TRBV11-2	TRBD1	TRBJ1-4	once	15	TGTGCCAGCAGCTCCCGGGACAGGGCCCATGAAAAACTGTTTTTT	CASSSRDRAHEKLFF
TRBV29-1	.	TRBJ1-5	.	13	TGCAGCGTTAAGGGAGATAGCAATCAGCCCCAGCATTTT	CSVKGDSNQPQHF
TRBV21-1	.	TRBJ2-5	.	15	TGTGCCAGCAGCGTGGGGGGGCAGGAAAGAGAGACCCAGTACTTC	CASSVGGQERETQYF
TRBV5-1	TRBD2	TRBJ2-7	.	15	TGCGCCAGCAGCTATTCTAGCGGGAGTGGGTACGAGCAGTACTTC	CASSYSSGSGYEQYF
TRBV19	.	TRBJ2-7	.	14	TGTGCCAGTAGCGACTGGGGCATCTCCTACGAGCAGTACTTC	CASSDWGISYEQYF
TRBV11-3	TRBD1	TRBJ2-7	.	14	TGTGCCAGCAGCCAATCCACCGACAGGGACGAGCAGTACTTC	CASSQSTDRDEQYF
TRBV21-1	.	TRBJ2-7	.	11	TGTGCCAGCAGCAATACAAGAGGGCAGTACTTC	CASSNTRGQYF
TRBV19	.	TRBJ1-1	.	15	TGTGCCAGTAGTATAGCTTCGACGAGTGGGCCTGAAGCTTTCTTT	CASSIASTSGPEAFF
TRBV29-1	TRBD1	TRBJ1-3	.	14	TGCAGCGTCCGGGACAGGAGAATTGGAAACACCATATATTTT	CSVRDRRIGNTIYF
TRBV3-1/TRBV3-2	.	TRBJ2-7	.	16	TGTGCCAGCAGCCAAGCGTGGAGGGGTCGATCCTACGAGCAGTACTTC	CASSQAWRGRSYEQYF
TRBV7-8	TRBD2	TRBJ2-2	few	18	TGTGCCAGCAGGTTACTGCTTGGACGGGGGGGCTACACCGGGGAGCTGTTTTTT	CASRLLLGRGGYTGELFF
TRBV6-5	.	TRBJ2-1	once	16	TGTGCCAGCAGTTACGGCCGGGACTCGACGTACAATGAGCAGTTCTTC	CASSYGRDSTYNEQFF
TRBV4-3	TRBD2	TRBJ2-2	.	17	TGCGCCAGCAGCCAAGATCTGGCTAGCGGGAGCGGCGGGGAGCTGTTTTTT	CASSQDLASGSGGELFF
TRBV7-9	TRBD1	TRBJ1-2	.	15	TGTGCCAGCAGCAATTCCCGACAGGGCCCCGGTGGCTACACCTTC	CASSNSRQGPGGYTF
TRBV6-5	.	TRBJ1-3	.	14	TGTGCCAGCAGTTACCCGACAGGCGATAACACCATATATTTT	CASSYPTGDNTIYF
TRBV19	TRBD1	TRBJ2-4	.	21	TGTGCCAGTAGTATAGATGGGCCCCGACCGGGGACAGACAAAGCCAAAAACATTCAGTACTTC	CASSIDGPRPGTDKAKNIQYF
TRBV12-3/TRBV12-4	.	TRBJ2-2	.	13	TGTGCCAGCAGTTACAAAAACACCGGGGAGCTGTTTTTT	CASSYKNTGELFF
TRBV2	TRBD1	TRBJ1-4	once	14	TGTGCCAGCAGCGCGACAGGGGCAGGAGAAAAACTGTTTTTT	CASSATGAGEKLFF
TRBV19	TRBD2	TRBJ2-1	.	16	TGTGCCAGTAGTAGGGACGGGACTAGCGGATACAATGAGCAGTTCTTC	CASSRDGTSGYNEQFF
TRBV18	TRBD1	TRBJ2-7	.	14	TGTGCCAGCTCACCAACGGGACAGTCCTACGAGCAGTACTTC	CASSPTGQSYEQYF
TRBV2	.	TRBJ1-6	.	15	TGTGCCAGCACGGGGATTGTGGGATCTAATTCACCCCTCCACTTT	CASTGIVGSNSPLHF
TRBV5-1	TRBD2	TRBJ2-1	.	14	TGCGCCAGCAGCTTCCTAGCGGGGGCCAGTGAGCAGTTCTTC	CASSFLAGASEQFF
TRBV2	.	TRBJ2-3	.	14	TGTGCCAGCAGAAGTGCCCAACAGGGTAATACGCAGTATTTT	CASRSAQQGNTQYF
TRBV9	TRBD2	TRBJ2-4	.	20	TGTGCCAGCAGCCCCTACCCCGGGACTAGTGATGGGCTAGCCAAAAACATTCAGTACTTC	CASSPYPGTSDGLAKNIQYF
TRBV25-1	.	TRBJ2-1	.	12	TGTGCCAGCAGCCGGTCCTACAATGAGCAGTTCTTC	CASSRSYNEQFF
TRBV10-2	TRBD2	TRBJ2-2	few	14	TGCGCCAGCTCTAGCGGGGGGGCCCCCGGGGAGCTGTTTTTT	CASSSGGAPGELFF
TRBV9	.	TRBJ1-6	few	15	TGTGCCAGCAGCGAGCGGACAGCCGGTAATTCACCCCTCCACTTT	CASSERTAGNSPLHF
TRBV2	.	TRBJ1-2	.	11	TGTGCCAGCGGACGTGACAGGGGCTACACCTTC	CASGRDRGYTF
TRBV10-3	TRBD1	TRBJ1-2	.	14	TGTGCCATCTCCCGGGACAGGCCGGGCTATGGCTACACCTTC	CAISRDRPGYGYTF
TRBV6-6	TRBD1	TRBJ1-5	.	15	TGTGCCAGCAGGGAGGGACAGACGCTTAATCAGCCCCAGCATTTT	CASREGQTLNQPQHF
TRBV3-1/TRBV3-2	TRBD2	TRBJ2-7	few	15	TGTGCCAGCAGCCGAAAGCGGGAGAGTTCCTACGAGCAGTACTTC	CASSRKRESSYEQYF
TRBV19	.	TRBJ1-2	.	15	TGTGCCAGTAGTACGACTCCCAGCGGAGTCTATGGCTACACCTTC	CASSTTPSGVYGYTF
TRBV28	TRBD2	TRBJ2-3	.	17	TGTGCCAGCAGTTTATCCCCCGCTAGCGGGAACACAGATACGCAGTATTTT	CASSLSPASGNTDTQYF
TRBV2	TRBD1	TRBJ2-3	.	14	TGTGCCACACGGACAGGGACTTTCTCAGATACGCAGTATTTT	CATRTGTFSDTQYF
TRBV24-1	TRBD1	TRBJ1-2	.	16	TGTGCCACCAGTGAGCCCGGACAGGGGGCGCGGAGTGGCTACACCTTC	CATSEPGQGARSGYTF
TRBV7-2	.	TRBJ2-7	once	14	TGTGCCAGCAGCCCGTGGGACTCAAGGGGCGAGCAGTACTTC	CASSPWDSRGEQYF
TRBV4-1	TRBD2	TRBJ2-1	.	17	TGCGCCAGCAGCCAAGAGCGGACTAGCGGGAGGTACAATGAGCAGTTCTTC	CASSQERTSGRYNEQFF
TRBV7-2	.	TRBJ1-1	.	12	TGTGCCAGCAGCCGCGGGCGGACTGAAGCTTTCTTT	CASSRGRTEAFF
TRBV2	TRBD2	TRBJ2-3	.	15	TGTGCCAGCAGTGAAATGGGACTAGAGACAGATACGCAGTATTTT	CASSEMGLETDTQYF
TRBV6-5	.	TRBJ2-3	.	14	TGTGCCAGCAGTCCCGGGGGAGTGGCAGATACGCAGTATTTT	CASSPGGVADTQYF